The sequence of this T cell receptor (beta chain) was determined in a study of CD8 T cells in ankylosing spondylitis. Study outcomes and limitations: From matched ankylosing spondylitis synovial fluid, disease-linked clones were reportedly recovered at significantly enriched levels.

From germline, CDR1 is SGHRS and CDR2 YFSETQ. V lost 1 base to trimming and J lost 4 bases, with 14 bases between them. This CDR3 has 15 amino acids. Construction of TCR beta libraries was performed using quantitative 5'-RACE with molecular barcodes. TCRdb reprocessed the 5' RACE reads with MiXCR, giving one entry per CDR3 protein. Found here are more than 300,000 distinct CDR3 sequences, 11% of them singletons; the top ten hold roughly 9%. At least ten counts were recorded for this clonotype. The antigen remains undetermined. The sample comprised blood, either unsorted or a sorted T cell fraction (not recorded which). This clonotype was obtained from a female donor with ankylosing spondylitis or in good health (not recorded which). The genes are TRBV5-1 and TRBJ2-5; possible D gene TRBD1, 6 bases. The CDR3 spells CASSLFRARGETQYF. The CDR3 DNA reads as TGCGCCAGCAGCTTGTTTAGGGCCAGGGGAGAGACCCAGTACTTC. Variable domain in full (rest from reference TRBV5-1 and TRBJ2-5): KAGVTQTPRYLIKTRGQQVTLSCSPISGHRSVSWYQQTPGQGLQFLFEYFSETQRNKGNFPGRFSGRQFSNSRSEMNVSTLELGDSALYLCASSLFRARGETQYFGPGTRLLVL.